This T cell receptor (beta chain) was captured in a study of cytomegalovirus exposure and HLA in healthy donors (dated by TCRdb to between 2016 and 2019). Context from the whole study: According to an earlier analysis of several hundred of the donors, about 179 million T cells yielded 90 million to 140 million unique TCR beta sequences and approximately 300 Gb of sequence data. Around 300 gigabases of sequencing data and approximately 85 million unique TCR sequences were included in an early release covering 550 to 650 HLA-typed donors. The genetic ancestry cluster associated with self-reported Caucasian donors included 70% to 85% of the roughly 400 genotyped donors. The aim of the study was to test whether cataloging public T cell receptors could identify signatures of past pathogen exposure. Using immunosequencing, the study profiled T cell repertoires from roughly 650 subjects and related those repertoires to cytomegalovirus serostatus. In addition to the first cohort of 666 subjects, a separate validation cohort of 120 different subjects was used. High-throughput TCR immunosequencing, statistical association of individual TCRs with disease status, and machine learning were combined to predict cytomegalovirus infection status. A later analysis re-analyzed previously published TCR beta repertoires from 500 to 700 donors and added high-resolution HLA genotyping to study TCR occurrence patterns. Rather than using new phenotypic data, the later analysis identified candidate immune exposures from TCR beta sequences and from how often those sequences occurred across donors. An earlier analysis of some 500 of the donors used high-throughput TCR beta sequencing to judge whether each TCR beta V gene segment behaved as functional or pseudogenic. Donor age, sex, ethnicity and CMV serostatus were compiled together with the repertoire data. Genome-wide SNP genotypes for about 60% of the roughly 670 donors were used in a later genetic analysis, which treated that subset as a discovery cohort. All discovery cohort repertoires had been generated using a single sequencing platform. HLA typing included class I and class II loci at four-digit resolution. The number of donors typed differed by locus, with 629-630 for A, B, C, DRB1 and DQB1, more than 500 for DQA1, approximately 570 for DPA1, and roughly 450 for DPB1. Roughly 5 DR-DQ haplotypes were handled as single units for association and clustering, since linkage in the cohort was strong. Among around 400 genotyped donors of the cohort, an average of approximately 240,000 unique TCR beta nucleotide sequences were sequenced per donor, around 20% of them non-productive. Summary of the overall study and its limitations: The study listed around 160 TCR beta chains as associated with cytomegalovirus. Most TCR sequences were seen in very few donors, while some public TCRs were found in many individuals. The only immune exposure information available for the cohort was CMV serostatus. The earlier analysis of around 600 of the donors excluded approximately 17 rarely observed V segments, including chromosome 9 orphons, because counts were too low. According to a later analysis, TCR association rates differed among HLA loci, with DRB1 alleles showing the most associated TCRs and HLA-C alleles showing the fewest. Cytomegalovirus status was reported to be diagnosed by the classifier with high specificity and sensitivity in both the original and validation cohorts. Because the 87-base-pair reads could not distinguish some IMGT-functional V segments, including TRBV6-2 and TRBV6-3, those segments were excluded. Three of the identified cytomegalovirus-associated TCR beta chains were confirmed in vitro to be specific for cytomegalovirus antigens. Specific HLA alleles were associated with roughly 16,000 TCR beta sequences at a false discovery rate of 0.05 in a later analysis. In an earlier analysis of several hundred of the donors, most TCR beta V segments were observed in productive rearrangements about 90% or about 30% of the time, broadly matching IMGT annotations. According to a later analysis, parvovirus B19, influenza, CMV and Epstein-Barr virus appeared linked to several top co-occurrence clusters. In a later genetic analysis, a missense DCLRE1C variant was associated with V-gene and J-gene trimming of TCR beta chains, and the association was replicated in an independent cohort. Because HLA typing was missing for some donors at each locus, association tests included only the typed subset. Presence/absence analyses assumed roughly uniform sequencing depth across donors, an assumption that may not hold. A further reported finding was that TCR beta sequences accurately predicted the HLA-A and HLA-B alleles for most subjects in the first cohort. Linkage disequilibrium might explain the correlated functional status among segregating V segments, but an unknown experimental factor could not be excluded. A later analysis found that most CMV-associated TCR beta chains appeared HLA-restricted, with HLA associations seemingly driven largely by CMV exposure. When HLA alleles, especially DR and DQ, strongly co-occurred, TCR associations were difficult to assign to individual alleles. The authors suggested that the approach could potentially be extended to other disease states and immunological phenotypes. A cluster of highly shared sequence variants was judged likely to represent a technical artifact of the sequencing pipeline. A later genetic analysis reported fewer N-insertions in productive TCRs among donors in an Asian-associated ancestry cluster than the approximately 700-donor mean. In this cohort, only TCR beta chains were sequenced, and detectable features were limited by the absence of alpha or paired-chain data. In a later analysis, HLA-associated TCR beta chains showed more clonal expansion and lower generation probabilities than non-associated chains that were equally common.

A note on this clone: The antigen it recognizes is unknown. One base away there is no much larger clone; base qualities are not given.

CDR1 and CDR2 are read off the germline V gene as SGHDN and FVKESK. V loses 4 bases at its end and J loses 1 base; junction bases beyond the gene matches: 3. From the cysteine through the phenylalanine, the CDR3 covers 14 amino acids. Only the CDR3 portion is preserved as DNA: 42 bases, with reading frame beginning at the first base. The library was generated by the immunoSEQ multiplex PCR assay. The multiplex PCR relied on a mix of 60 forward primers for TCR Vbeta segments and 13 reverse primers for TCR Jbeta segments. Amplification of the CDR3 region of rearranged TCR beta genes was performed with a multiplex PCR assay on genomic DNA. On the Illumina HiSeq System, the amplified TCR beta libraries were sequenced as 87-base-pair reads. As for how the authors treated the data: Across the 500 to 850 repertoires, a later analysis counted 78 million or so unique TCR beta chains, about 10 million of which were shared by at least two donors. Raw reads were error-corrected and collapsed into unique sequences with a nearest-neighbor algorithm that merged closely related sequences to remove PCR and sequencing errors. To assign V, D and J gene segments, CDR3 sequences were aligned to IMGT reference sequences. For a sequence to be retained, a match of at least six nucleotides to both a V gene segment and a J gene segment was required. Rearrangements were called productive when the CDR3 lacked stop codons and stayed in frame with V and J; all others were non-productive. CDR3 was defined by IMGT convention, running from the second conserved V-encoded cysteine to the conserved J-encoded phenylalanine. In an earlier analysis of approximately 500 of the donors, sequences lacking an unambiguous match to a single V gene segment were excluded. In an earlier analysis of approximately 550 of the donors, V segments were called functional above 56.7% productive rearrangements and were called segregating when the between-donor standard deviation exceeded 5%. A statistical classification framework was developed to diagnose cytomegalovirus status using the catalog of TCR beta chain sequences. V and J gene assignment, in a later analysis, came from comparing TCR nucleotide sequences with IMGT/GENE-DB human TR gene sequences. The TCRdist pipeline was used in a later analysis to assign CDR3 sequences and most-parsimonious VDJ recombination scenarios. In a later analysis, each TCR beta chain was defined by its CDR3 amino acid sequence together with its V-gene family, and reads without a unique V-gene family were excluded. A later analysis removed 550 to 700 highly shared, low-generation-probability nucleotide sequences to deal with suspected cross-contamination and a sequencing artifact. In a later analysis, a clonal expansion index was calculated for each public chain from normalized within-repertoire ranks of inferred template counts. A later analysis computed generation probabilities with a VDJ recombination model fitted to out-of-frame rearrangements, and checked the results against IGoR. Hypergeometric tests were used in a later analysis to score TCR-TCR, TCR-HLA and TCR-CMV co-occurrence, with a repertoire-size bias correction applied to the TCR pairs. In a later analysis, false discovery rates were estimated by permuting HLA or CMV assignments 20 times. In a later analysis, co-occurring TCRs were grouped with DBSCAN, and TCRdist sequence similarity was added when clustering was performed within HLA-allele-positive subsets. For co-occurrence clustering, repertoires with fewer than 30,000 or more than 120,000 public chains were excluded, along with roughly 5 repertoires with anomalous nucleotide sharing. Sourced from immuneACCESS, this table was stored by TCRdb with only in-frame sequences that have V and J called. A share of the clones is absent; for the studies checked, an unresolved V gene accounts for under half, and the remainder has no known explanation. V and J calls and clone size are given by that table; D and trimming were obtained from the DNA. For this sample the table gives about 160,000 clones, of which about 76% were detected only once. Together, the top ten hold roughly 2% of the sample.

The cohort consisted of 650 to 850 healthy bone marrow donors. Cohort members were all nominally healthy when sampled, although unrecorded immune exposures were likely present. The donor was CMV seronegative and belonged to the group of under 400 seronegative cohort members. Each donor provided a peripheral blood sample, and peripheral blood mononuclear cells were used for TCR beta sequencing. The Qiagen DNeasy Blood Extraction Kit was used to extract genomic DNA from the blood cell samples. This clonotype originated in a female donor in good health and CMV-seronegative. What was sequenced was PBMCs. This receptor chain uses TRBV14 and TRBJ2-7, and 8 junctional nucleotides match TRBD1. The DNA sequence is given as TGTGCCAGCAGCCCGGACAGGGCATCCTACGAGCAGTACTTC. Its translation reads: CASSPDRASYEQYF.